Listed here is a single T cell receptor beta chain. In the authors' workflow: Amplification from reference gene primers served as the basis for estimated nucleated cell counts. This table comes from immunoSEQ multiplex PCR, and its TCRdb copy is limited to in-frame clones, with some not included. That table supplies the V and J calls and clone size; D and trimming were determined from the DNA. The sample has roughly 40,000 clones, about 85% seen once. The sample originates from a study of blood T cell repertoires in COVID-19. Overall study context: The study drew acute and convalescent COVID-19 samples from the United States, Italy and Spain.

The CDR3 extends over 19 amino acids. Sequenced: peripheral blood. The genes are TRBV21-1 and TRBJ2-1; the table's D call, TRBD2, was not checked against the DNA. TRBV21-1 is reported as a pseudogene. The receptor was derived from a woman aged 70-85 years in a cohort sampled during active COVID-19. The CDR3 nucleotides are TGTGCCAGCAGTCCAAGGAGACTAGCGGTTATGAGCTCCTACAATGAGCAGTTCTTC. This translates into CASSPRRLAVMSSYNEQFF.